This entry lists 20 T cell receptor beta chains sequenced from one sample in a study of blood T cell repertoires in COVID-19. Using immunoSEQ multiplex PCR, the repertoire was profiled, and TCRdb retains in-frame clones only, with some absent. The table lists 250,000 to 300,000 clones, about 89% of them singletons. Material for sequencing was peripheral blood. The source is a woman aged 25 to 39 with COVID-19, enrolled during active disease.

This chain connects TRBV9 to TRBJ2-5; 9 bases align to TRBD2. Trimming removed 4 bases from V and 4 bases from J; junction bases left unmatched: 8. In germline, CDR1 is SGDLS, CDR2 YYNGEE. The CDR3 loop spans 15 amino acids. The CDR3 spells CASSLGGSGRETQYF. The CDR3 DNA sequence: TGTGCCAGCAGCCTCGGGGGTAGCGGGAGAGAGACCCAGTACTTC.

The J gene is TRBJ2-5, the V gene TRBV5-4, with 7 bases aligning to TRBD1. The CDR3 covers 14 residues. With 3 bases clipped from V and 5 bases from J, the junction kept 7 bases outside the gene matches. Germline CDR1 reads SGHNT; CDR2 reads YYREEE (reference sequence). The chain's CDR3 is CASSSHRGEETQYF. The CDR3 DNA is TGTGCCAGCAGCTCCCACAGGGGAGAGGAGACCCAGTACTTC.

The CDR3 nucleotides read TGCAGTGCTAGTAACCCGGGGACTAGTGTGTCGGATGAGCAGTTCTTC. This codes for CSASNPGTSVSDEQFF. V and J are TRBV20-1 and TRBJ2-1; 8 positions agree with TRBD2. CDR1 and CDR2 (germline): DFQATT, SNEGSKA (reference sequence). V lost 3 bases and J lost 8; bases outside the gene matches: 15. The CDR3 totals 16 residues.

The chain links TRBV24-1 to TRBJ1-1; D possibly corresponds to TRBD1 (5 bases). The CDR3 length is 13 residues. The germline V and J ends were trimmed by 4 bases and 0 bases, with 5 bases remaining between them. Germline lookup yields CDR1 KGHDR and CDR2 SFDVKD. CDR3: CATSETVNTEAFF. CDR3 sequence (DNA): TGTGCCACCAGTGAGACAGTGAACACTGAAGCTTTCTTT.

The V gene is TRBV5-1, the J gene TRBJ2-7, with TRBD1 matching over 8 bases. J was trimmed by 0 bases and V by 1 base; bases with no gene match: 6. This CDR3 has 16 amino acids. Germline CDR1 and CDR2: SGHRS and YFSETQ. The CDR3 sequence: CASSLSQGVTSYEQYF. CDR3 coding DNA: TGCGCCAGCAGCTTGTCACAGGGGGTGACCTCCTACGAGCAGTACTTC.

This chain joins TRBV4-2 and TRBJ2-7; no clear D gene. Per germline, CDR1 LGHNA and CDR2 YNFKEQ. V gave up 0 bases and J gave up 1 base, with 13 bases separating them. The CDR3 has 16 amino acids. CDR3 nucleotide sequence: TGTGCCAGCAGCCAAGATCCGGAGCCAGCTTCCTACGAGCAGTACTTC. The encoded protein is CASSQDPEPASYEQYF.

The V gene is TRBV28, the J gene TRBJ2-1, with a tentative D call TRBD1 (5 bases). Trimming stripped 2 bases from V and 13 bases from J, with 9 bases between. The CDR3 consists of 11 residues. Germline CDR1 MDHEN, CDR2 SYDVKM. CDR3 region: CASSLDSFQFF. The CDR3 DNA sequence: TGTGCCAGCAGTTTAGACAGTTTCCAGTTCTTC.

The chain joins TRBV6-6 to TRBJ2-7; perhaps TRBD2 as D (6 bases). The CDR3 consists of 14 residues. Germline lookup yields CDR1 MNHNY and CDR2 SVGAGI (reference sequence). V dropped 7 bases and J dropped 2 bases, with 15 bases sitting between them. The CDR3 DNA reads TGTGCCAGCACCGAGGGAGGATCCACCTACGAGCAGTACTTC. It is translated as CASTEGGSTYEQYF.

The gene calls are TRBV30 and TRBJ1-4; 9 bases agree with TRBD1. Trimming cost V 3 bases and J 4 bases; bases outside gene matches: 6. The CDR3 covers 15 residues. Germline-derived CDR1 and CDR2 are GTSNPN and SVGIG (reference sequence). As DNA, the CDR3 is TGTGCCTGGAGCCTTAGGACAGGGGTTAATGAAAAACTGTTTTTT. It yields the protein CAWSLRTGVNEKLFF.

V usage is TRBV5-1 and J usage is TRBJ1-1; the match to TRBD1 covers 9 bases. Germline assignment: CDR1 SGHRS and CDR2 YFSETQ. CDR3 size: 16 residues. V trimming: 4 bases; J trimming: 1 base; junction bases outside the gene matches: 8. The CDR3 DNA sequence: TGCGCCAGCAGCCACAGGGACAGGGAAAAGAACACTGAAGCTTTCTTT. It specifies CASSHRDREKNTEAFF.

The V and J genes are TRBV3-1 (or the pseudogene TRBV3-2) and TRBJ2-1, with TRBD2 identical over 9 bases. This CDR3 comprises 15 residues. Germline assignment: CDR1 LGHDT and CDR2 YNNKEL (reference sequence). After removal of 6 bases from V and 5 bases from J, the junction contained 8 bases not matched to a gene. The CDR3: CASSKSGRRDNEQFF. The CDR3 DNA reads TGTGCCAGCAGTAAAAGCGGGAGGAGGGACAATGAGCAGTTCTTC.

V and J are TRBV11-3 and TRBJ2-1; 12 nucleotides match TRBD2. Per germline, CDR1 SGHNT and CDR2 YENEEA. The ends lost 5 bases at V and 2 bases at J; junction bases unmatched: 4. CDR3 length: 16 residues. The CDR3 region has the DNA TGTGCCAGCAGCCTAGCGGGAGGGCCTCCCTACAATGAGCAGTTCTTC. The encoded protein is CASSLAGGPPYNEQFF.

The chain is built from TRBV5-1 and TRBJ2-7; 12 bases are a match to TRBD2. CDR1 is SGHRS, CDR2 YFSETQ, per germline. V shed 4 bases, J shed 6 bases, and the junction held 14 bases outside the gene matches. The CDR3 spans 17 residues. CDR3 DNA: TGCGCCAGCAGCCCCGGACTAGCGGGAAGGGGGCGGCCCGAGCAGTACTTC. Protein: CASSPGLAGRGRPEQYF.

This clone was picked up one time. The V call is TRBV11-2, the J call TRBJ2-3, with TRBD2 identical over 9 bases. Unmatched junction bases numbered 12, after V lost 8 bases and J lost 3 bases. This CDR3 region has 16 residues. The V gene's germline CDR1 is SGHAT and CDR2 FQNNGV. CDR3 amino acids: CASPSISGRGTDTQYF. CDR3 nucleotide sequence: TGTGCCAGCCCGAGCATTAGCGGGAGAGGGACAGATACGCAGTATTTT. Looking up the rest from reference TRBV11-2 and TRBJ2-3 gives the full variable domain: EAGVAQSPRYKIIEKRQSVAFWCNPISGHATLYWYQQILGQGPKLLIQFQNNGVVDDSQLPKDRFSAERLKGVDSTLKIQPAKLEDSAVYLCASPSISGRGTDTQYFGPGTRLTVL.

The rearrangement uses TRBV7-9 and TRBJ2-5, with TRBD2 matching over 10 bases. Germline assignment: CDR1 SEHNR and CDR2 FQNEAQ (reference sequence). CDR3 length: 15 amino acids. V shed 3 bases, J shed 4 bases, and the junction held 5 bases outside the gene matches. CDR3: CASSFSSGSTETQYF. CDR3 DNA sequence: TGTGCCAGCAGCTTCTCTAGCGGGAGTACAGAGACCCAGTACTTC.

The genes are TRBV6-4 and TRBJ1-5; D ambiguous. CDR3 length: 14 residues. Trimming took off 8 bases at V and 7 bases at J, with 18 bases between the two ends. Germline V gene sequence: CDR1 MRHNA, CDR2 SNTAGT. Here the CDR3 DNA reads TGTGCCAGCTCTGCAGACTTTTCGGAACAGCCCCAGCATTTT. This codes for CASSADFSEQPQHF.

V gene TRBV9 combines with J gene TRBJ2-5, with 7 bases aligning to TRBD1. Germline CDR1 SGDLS, CDR2 YYNGEE. Germline trimming cut 4 bases from V and 2 bases from J; bases unmatched to any gene: 8. The CDR3 covers 15 residues. The CDR3 region is CASSPQGQFQETQYF. CDR3 DNA: TGTGCCAGCAGCCCACAGGGACAGTTTCAAGAGACCCAGTACTTC.

The chain has TRBV5-6 and TRBJ2-7, with TRBD2 matching over 8 bases. In germline, CDR1 is SGHDT, CDR2 YYEEEE. There are 15 residues in the CDR3. Losses at the gene ends were 1 base for V and 2 bases for J; bases not matched to a gene: 5. CDR3 coding DNA: TGTGCCAGCAGCTTGTTAGGTAGCGGGGCCTACGAGCAGTACTTC. Translation: CASSLLGSGAYEQYF.

The chain joins TRBV5-6 to TRBJ2-3; no clear D gene. This CDR3 spans 15 amino acids. CDR1 is SGHDT, CDR2 YYEEEE, per germline. Trimming pared 6 bases from V and 0 bases from J, leaving 14 bases between. DNA of the CDR3: TGTGCCAGCACATCTCCGACTCTTAGCACAGATACGCAGTATTTT. Translation gives CASTSPTLSTDTQYF.

The chain combines TRBV5-1 with TRBJ1-2, with 7 bases that match TRBD1. CDR3 size: 13 residues. V shed 0 bases, J shed 4 bases, and the junction held 0 bases outside the gene matches. CDR1 is SGHRS, CDR2 YFSETQ, per germline. CDR3 protein: CASSLEGAYGYTF. CDR3 nucleotide sequence: TGCGCCAGCAGCTTGGAGGGGGCCTATGGCTACACCTTC.